These 11 T cell receptor beta chains came from one sample sequenced in a study of OX40 agonist ivuxolimab in advanced cancers. The assay was immunoSEQ multiplex PCR, and TCRdb's table has in-frame clones only and misses some. The sample includes about 110,000 clones, approximately 90% seen only once; the top ten take about 0.67%. This specimen was CD4+ or CD8+ T cells sorted from blood, taken in a trial of the OX40 agonist ivuxolimab. The receptors originated from an adult with an advanced solid tumor such as melanoma, head and neck, liver or kidney cancer.

The rearrangement joins TRBV6-6 to TRBJ2-3; TRBD2 matches 9 bases. Germline V gene lookup returns CDR1 MNHNY and CDR2 SVGAGI (reference sequence). The J segment lost 6 bases and the V segment lost 4 bases, leaving 8 bases of the junction unmatched. This CDR3 region has 15 residues. CDR3 region: CASSFIAGVGDTQYF. The CDR3, as DNA: TGTGCCAGCAGTTTCATAGCGGGAGTGGGGGATACGCAGTATTTT.

V usage is TRBV2 and J usage is TRBJ1-2, with D possibly TRBD1 on 5 matching bases. From germline, CDR1 is SNHLY and CDR2 FYNNEI. The CDR3 covers 13 residues. Between the trimmed V and J ends, which lost 7 bases and 8 bases, there was a span of 17 bases. DNA of the CDR3: TGTGCCAGCAACCCAGGGACCTTGGGAGGCTACACCTTC. This gives the protein CASNPGTLGGYTF.

The chain joins TRBV6-1 to TRBJ2-7; D ambiguous. V was trimmed by 2 bases and J by 2 bases, leaving 1 base between them. The CDR3 contains 11 residues. Germline V CDR1 and CDR2: MNHNS, SASEGT. CDR3 in amino acids: CASSETYEQYF. The CDR3 DNA is TGTGCCAGCAGTGAAACCTACGAGCAGTACTTC.

A note on this clone: A read error may produce the germline difference seen at one junction end. The CDR3 region is CASGFRGHRYSNQPQHF. The CDR3 DNA is TGTGCCAGCGGCTTTAGGGGACACAGGTATAGCAATCAGCCCCAGCATTTT. This chain joins TRBV5-8 and TRBJ1-5; D is perhaps TRBD1 (6 bases). Germline V CDR1 and CDR2: SGHTS, YDEGEE. The CDR3 is 17 amino acids.

The rearrangement links TRBV30 to TRBJ1-6; D is unclear. The CDR3 is made up of 13 amino acids. V lost 3 bases to trimming and J lost 7 bases, with 10 bases between them. The germline CDR1 and CDR2 sequences are GTSNPN and SVGIG (reference sequence). The CDR3 coding sequence is TGTGCCTGGAGGCCACAGAAAAATTCACCCCTCCACTTT. The encoded protein is CAWRPQKNSPLHF.

The chain couples TRBV19 to TRBJ1-4; 8 nucleotides align to TRBD1. This CDR3 is built from 15 residues. With V trimmed by 6 bases and J by 6 bases, 9 bases remained unmatched. Germline V CDR1 and CDR2: LNHDA, SQIVND (reference sequence). CDR3 loop: CASRADRGSDEKLFF. The CDR3 DNA sequence: TGTGCCAGTAGGGCTGACAGGGGTTCGGATGAAAAACTGTTTTTT.

The V gene is TRBV11-3, the J gene TRBJ2-7; 11 positions agree with TRBD2. The trim removed 6 bases at V and 5 bases at J, leaving 9 bases unmatched. Germline V CDR1 and CDR2: SGHNT, YENEEA. The CDR3 runs to 15 residues. CDR3 bases: TGTGCCAGCAGGGGGGTAGCGGGAGGGATCGACGAGCAGTACTTC. Its translation is CASRGVAGGIDEQYF. Based on the CDR3 plus reference TRBV11-3 and TRBJ2-7, the full variable domain is EAGVVQSPRYKIIEKKQPVAFWCNPISGHNTLYWYLQNLGQGPELLIRYENEEAVDDSQLPKDRFSAERLKGVDSTLKIQPAELGDSAVYLCASRGVAGGIDEQYFGPGTRLTVT.

The gene calls are TRBV18 and TRBJ2-1; 9 nucleotides match TRBD2. CDR3 size: 16 residues. The germline V gene encodes CDR1 KGHSH and CDR2 LQKENI. Trimming removed 6 bases from V and 9 bases from J; junction bases left unmatched: 15. CDR3 bases: TGTGCCAGCTCCCCTGGGGTAGCGGGAGTTTCCGGTGAGCAGTTCTTC. Translation: CASSPGVAGVSGEQFF.

This clone came up a few times. This chain uses TRBV27 with TRBJ1-4; D remains unclear. The germline V gene has CDR1 MNHEY and CDR2 SMNVEV (reference sequence). Trimming cost V 5 bases and J 4 bases, with 11 bases left between them. This CDR3 region has 14 residues. The CDR3 region has the DNA TGTGCCAGCAGTGAATCGAGGAATAATGAAAAACTGTTTTTT. Its protein product is CASSESRNNEKLFF.

The DNA of the CDR3 is TGTGCCAGCTCACCACAGTGGGGACAGACCAGCTATGGCTACACCTTC. This encodes CASSPQWGQTSYGYTF. The chain couples TRBV18 to TRBJ1-2; 7 nucleotides agree with TRBD1. V was clipped by 1 base and J by 4 bases; unmatched bases: 9. Germline V lookup: CDR1 KGHSH, CDR2 LQKENI. CDR3 length: 16 amino acids.

The chain uses TRBV7-2 and TRBJ1-1; 7 bases are shared with TRBD1. Germline V gene data show CDR1 as SGHTA and CDR2 as FQGNSA. This CDR3 comprises 16 residues. The trim removed 1 base at V and 0 bases at J, leaving 5 bases unmatched. The CDR3 DNA sequence: TGTGCCAGCAGCTTAGTTGGGACAGACTTGAACACTGAAGCTTTCTTT. Translation: CASSLVGTDLNTEAFF.